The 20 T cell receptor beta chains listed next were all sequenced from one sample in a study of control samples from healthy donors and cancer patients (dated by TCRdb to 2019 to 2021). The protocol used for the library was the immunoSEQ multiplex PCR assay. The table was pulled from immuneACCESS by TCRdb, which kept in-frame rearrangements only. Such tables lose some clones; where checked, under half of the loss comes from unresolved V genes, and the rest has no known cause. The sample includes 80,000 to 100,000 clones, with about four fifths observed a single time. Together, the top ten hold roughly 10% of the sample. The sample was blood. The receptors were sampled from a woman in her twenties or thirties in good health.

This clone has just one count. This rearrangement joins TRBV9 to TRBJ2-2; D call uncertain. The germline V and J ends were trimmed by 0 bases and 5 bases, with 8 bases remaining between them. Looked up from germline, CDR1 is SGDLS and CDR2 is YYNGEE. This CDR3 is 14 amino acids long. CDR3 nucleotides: TGTGCCAGCAGCGTAGCGGTCGGTACCGGGGAGCTGTTTTTT. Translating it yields CASSVAVGTGELFF.

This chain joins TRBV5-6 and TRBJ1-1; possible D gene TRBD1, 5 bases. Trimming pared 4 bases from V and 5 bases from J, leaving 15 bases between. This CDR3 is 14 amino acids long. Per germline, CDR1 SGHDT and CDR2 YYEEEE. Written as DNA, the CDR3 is TGTGCCAGCAGCGGGGGGGATTGGATTACTGAAGCTTTCTTT. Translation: CASSGGDWITEAFF.

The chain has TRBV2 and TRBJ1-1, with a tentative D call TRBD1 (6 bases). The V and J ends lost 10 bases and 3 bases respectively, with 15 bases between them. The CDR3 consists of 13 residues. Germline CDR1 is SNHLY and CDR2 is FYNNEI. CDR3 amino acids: CANRATEDTEAFF. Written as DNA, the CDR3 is TGTGCCAACAGGGCAACGGAGGACACTGAAGCTTTCTTT.

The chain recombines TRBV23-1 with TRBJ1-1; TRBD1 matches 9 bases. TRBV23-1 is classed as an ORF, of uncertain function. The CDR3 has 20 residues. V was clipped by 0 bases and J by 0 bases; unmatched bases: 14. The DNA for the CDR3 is TGCGCCAGCAGTCAATCGGTAAAAGAGTGGGGACAGGGATTGAACACTGAAGCTTTCTTT. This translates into CASSQSVKEWGQGLNTEAFF.

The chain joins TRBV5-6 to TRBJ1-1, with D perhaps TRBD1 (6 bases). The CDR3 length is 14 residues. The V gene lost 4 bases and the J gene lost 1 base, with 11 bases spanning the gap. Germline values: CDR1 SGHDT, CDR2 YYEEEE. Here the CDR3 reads CASSPRTENTEAFF. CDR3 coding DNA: TGTGCCAGCAGCCCGAGGACAGAGAACACTGAAGCTTTCTTT.

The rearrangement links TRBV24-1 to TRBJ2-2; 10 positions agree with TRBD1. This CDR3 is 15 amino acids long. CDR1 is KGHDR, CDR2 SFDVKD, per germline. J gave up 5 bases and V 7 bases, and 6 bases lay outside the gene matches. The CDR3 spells CATRSPGQGTGELFF. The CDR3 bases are TGTGCCACCAGAAGTCCGGGACAGGGGACCGGGGAGCTGTTTTTT.

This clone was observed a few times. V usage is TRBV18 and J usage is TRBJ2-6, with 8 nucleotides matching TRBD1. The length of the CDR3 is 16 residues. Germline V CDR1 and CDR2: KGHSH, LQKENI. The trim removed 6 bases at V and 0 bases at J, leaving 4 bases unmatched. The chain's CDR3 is CASSLGTGSGANVLTF. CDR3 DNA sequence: TGTGCCAGCTCCTTGGGGACAGGCTCTGGGGCCAACGTCCTGACTTTC.

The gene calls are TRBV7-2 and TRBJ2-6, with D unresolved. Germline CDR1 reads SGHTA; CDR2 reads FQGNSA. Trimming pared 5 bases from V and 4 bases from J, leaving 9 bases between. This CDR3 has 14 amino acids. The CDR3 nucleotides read TGTGCCAGCAGCCCGCCGGAAGGGGCCAACGTCCTGACTTTC. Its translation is CASSPPEGANVLTF.

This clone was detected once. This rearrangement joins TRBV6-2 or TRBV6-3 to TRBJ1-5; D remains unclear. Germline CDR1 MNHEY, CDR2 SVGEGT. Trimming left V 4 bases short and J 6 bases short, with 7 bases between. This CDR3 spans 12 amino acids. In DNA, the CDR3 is TGTGCCAGCAGTTTACCCCCTCAGCCCCAGCATTTT. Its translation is CASSLPPQPQHF.

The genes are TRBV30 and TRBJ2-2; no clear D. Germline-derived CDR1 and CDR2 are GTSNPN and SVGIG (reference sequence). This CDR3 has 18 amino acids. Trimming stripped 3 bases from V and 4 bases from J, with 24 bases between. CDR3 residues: CAWRFEVGLTLGTGELFF. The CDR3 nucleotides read TGTGCCTGGAGGTTCGAGGTCGGGCTCACCCTCGGCACCGGGGAGCTGTTTTTT. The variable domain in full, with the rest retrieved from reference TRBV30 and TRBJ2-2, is SQTIHQWPATLVQPVGSPLSLECTVEGTSNPNLYWYRQAAGRGLQLLFYSVGIGQISSEVPQNLSASRPQDRQFILSSKKLLLSDSGFYLCAWRFEVGLTLGTGELFFGEGSRLTVL.

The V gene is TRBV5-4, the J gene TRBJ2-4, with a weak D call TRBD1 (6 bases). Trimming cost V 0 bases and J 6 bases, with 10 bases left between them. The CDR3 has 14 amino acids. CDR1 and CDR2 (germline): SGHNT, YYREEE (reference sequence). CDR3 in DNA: TGTGCCAGCAGCTTGGAACAGGGAGCAAACATTCAGTACTTC. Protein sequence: CASSLEQGANIQYF.

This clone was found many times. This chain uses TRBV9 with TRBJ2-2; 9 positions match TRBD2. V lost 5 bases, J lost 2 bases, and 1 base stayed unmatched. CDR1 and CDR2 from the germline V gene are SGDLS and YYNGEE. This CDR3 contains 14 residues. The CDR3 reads CASSSGGNTGELFF. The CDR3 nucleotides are TGTGCCAGCAGTAGCGGGGGTAACACCGGGGAGCTGTTTTTT.

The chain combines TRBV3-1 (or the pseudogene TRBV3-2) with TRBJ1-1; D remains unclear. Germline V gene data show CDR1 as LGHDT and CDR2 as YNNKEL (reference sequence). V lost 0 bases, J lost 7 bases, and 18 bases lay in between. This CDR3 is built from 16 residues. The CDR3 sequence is CASSQDTPGGGNEAFF. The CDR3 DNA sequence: TGTGCCAGCAGCCAAGATACACCAGGAGGTGGTAATGAAGCTTTCTTT.

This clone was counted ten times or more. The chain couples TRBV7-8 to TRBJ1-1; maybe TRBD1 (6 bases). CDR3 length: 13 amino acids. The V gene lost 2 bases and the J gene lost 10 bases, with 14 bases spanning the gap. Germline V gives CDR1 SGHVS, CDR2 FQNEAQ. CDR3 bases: TGTGCCAGCAGCTTAAAGAGACAGGAGGTAGCTTTCTTT. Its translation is CASSLKRQEVAFF.

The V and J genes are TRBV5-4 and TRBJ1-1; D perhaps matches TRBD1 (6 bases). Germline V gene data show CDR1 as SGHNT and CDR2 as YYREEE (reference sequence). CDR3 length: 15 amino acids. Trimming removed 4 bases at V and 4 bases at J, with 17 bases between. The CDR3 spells CASSVNRALGTEAFF. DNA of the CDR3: TGTGCCAGCAGCGTTAACAGGGCTCTGGGCACTGAAGCTTTCTTT.

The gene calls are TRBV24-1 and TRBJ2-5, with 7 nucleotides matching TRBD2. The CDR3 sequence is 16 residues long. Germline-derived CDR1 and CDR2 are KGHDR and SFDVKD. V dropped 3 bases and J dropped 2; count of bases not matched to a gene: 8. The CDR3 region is CATSDAGKGGQETQYF. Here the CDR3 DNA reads TGTGCCACCAGTGATGCCGGTAAGGGAGGGCAAGAGACCCAGTACTTC.

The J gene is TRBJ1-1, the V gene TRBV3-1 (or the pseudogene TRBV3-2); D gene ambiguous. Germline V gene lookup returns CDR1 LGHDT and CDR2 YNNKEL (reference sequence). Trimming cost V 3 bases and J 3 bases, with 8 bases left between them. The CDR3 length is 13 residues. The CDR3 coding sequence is TGTGCCAGCAGCCATGAACGGTACACTGAAGCTTTCTTT. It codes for CASSHERYTEAFF.

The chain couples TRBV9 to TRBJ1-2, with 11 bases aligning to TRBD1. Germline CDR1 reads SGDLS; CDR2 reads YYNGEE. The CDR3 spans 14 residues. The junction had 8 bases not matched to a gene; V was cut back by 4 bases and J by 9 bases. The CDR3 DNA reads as TGTGCCAGCAGCATTCGGACAGGGGGCGAACGCTACACCTTC. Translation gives CASSIRTGGERYTF.

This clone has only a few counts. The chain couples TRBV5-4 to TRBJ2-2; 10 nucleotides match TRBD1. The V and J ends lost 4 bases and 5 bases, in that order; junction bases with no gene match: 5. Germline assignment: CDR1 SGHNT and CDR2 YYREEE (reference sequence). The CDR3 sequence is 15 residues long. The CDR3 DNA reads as TGTGCCAGCAGCCCAAGACAGGGGGCGACCGGGGAGCTGTTTTTT. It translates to CASSPRQGATGELFF.

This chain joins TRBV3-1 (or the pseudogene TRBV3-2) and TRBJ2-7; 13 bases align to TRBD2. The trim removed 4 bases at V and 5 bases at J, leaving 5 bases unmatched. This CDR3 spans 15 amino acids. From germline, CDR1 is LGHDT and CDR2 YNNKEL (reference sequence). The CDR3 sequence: CASSLGTSGTDEQYF. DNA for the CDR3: TGTGCCAGCAGCCTGGGGACTAGCGGGACCGACGAGCAGTACTTC.